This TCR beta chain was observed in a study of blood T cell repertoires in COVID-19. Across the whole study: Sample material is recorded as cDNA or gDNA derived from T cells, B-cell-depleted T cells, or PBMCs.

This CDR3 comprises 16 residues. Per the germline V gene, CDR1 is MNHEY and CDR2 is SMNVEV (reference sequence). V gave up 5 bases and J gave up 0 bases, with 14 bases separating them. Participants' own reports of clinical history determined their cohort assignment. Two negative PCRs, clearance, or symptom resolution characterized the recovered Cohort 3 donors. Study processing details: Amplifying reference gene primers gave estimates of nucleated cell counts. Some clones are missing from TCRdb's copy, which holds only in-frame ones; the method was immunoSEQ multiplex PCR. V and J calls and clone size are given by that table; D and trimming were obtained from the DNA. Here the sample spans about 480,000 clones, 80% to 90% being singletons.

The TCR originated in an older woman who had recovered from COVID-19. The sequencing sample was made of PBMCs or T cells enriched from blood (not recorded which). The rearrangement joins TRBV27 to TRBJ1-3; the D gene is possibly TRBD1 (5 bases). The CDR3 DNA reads TGTGCCAGCAGTCCTCGACAGCTGAGCTCTGGAAACACCATATATTTT. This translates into CASSPRQLSSGNTIYF.